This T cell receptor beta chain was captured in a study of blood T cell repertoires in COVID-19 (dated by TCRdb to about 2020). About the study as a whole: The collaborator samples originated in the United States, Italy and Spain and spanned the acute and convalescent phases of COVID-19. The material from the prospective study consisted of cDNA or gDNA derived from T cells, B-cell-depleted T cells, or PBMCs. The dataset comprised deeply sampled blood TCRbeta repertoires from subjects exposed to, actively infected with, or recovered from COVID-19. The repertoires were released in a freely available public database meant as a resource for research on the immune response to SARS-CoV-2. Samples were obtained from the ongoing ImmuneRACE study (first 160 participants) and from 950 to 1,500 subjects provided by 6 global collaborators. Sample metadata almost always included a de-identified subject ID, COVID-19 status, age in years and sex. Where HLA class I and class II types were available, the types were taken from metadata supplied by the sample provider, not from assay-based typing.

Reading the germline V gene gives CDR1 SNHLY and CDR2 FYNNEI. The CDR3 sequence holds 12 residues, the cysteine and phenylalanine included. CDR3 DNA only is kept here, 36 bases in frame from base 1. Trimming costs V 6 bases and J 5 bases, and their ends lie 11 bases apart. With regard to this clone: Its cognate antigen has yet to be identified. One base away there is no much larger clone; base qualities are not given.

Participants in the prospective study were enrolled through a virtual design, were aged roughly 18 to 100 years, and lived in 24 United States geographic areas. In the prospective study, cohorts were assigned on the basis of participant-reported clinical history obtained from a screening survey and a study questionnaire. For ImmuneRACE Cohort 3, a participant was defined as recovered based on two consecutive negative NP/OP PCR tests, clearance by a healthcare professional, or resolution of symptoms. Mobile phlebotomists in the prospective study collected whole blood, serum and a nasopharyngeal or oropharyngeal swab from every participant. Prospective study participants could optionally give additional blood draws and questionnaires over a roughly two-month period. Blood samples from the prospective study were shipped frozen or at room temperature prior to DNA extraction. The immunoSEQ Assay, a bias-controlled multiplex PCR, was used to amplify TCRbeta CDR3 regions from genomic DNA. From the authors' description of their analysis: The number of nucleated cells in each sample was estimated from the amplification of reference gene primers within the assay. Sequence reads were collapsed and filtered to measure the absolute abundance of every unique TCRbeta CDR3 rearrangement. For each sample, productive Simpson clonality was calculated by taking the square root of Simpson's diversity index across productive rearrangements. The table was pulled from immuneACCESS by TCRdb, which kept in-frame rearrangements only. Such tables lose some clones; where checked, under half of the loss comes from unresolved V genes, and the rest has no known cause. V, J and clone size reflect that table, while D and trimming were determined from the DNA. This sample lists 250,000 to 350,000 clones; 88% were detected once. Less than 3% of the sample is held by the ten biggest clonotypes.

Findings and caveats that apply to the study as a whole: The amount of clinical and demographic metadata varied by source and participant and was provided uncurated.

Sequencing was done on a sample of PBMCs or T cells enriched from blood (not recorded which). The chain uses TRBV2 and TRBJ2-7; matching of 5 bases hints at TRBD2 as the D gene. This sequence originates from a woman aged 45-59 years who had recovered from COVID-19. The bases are TGTGCCAGCAGGTGGCTAGCCGACGAGCAGTACTTC. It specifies CASRWLADEQYF.